This T cell receptor (beta chain) was found in a study of CD8+CD57+ T cells in acquired aplastic anemia. It was patients with CD8+CD57+ cell expansion by flow cytometry who were chosen for sequencing. Genomic DNA acted as the template from which TCR beta VDJ combination and CDR3 sequence profiling were carried out. Each CDR3 protein gets one entry after TCRdb re-called the reads with MiXCR. The sample lists 190,000 or so distinct CDR3 sequences; approximately 48% were seen once. V was cut by 3 bases and J by 6 bases, with 15 bases left in between. Germline lookup yields CDR1 LNHNV and CDR2 YYDKDF (reference sequence). The CDR3 runs to 14 residues.

This chain uses TRBV15 with TRBJ2-7; D gene ambiguous. Sequencing was performed on sorted CD4+, CD8+, or CD8+CD57+ T cells (not recorded which) from PBMCs. This receptor was obtained from a human donor with aplastic anemia. DNA for the CDR3: TGTGCCACCAGCAGCGCGCGAGAGACCGCCGAGCAGTACTTC. Translated, it gives CATSSARETAEQYF. Combining the CDR3 with reference TRBV15 and TRBJ2-7 gives the whole variable domain DAMVIQNPRYQVTQFGKPVTLSCSQTLNHNVMYWYQQKSSQAPKLLFHYYDKDFNNEADTPDNFQSRRPNTSFCFLDIRSPGLGDTAMYLCATSSARETAEQYFGPGTRLTVT.